One sample yielded the 25 T cell receptor beta chains listed below, sequenced in a study of molecular identifiers for immune sequencing clone quantification. MiXCR, run by TCRdb on the PCR reads, gives a single entry per CDR3 protein. The sample lists about 500,000 distinct CDR3 sequences; 20% to 25% were seen once. The sequenced sample consisted of naive CD8+ T cells from blood, with Jurkat cell RNA spiked in. Regarding subset: FACS-sorted CD8+CD4-CCR7+CD45RA+ naive T cells. The source is a human donor in good health. Some libraries in this study had Jurkat cell RNA spiked in.

In this sample, this clonotype turned up a few times. The chain uses TRBV28 and TRBJ2-6; D is possibly TRBD1 or TRBD2 (5 bases each). The CDR3 contains 16 residues. The ends were cut back, 10 bases at V and 4 bases at J, with 20 bases in the middle. Germline V gives CDR1 MDHEN, CDR2 SYDVKM. The CDR3 sequence is CATGDPGMAGANVLTF. CDR3 bases: TGTGCCACCGGGGACCCAGGGATGGCGGGGGCCAACGTCCTGACTTTC.

Details on this clonotype: This may arise from a read error, as a much more abundant clone is one base away. The CDR3 protein is CASSPIYNEQLF. The CDR3 DNA reads TGTGCCAGCAGCCCTATATACAATGAGCAGCTCTTC. V gene TRBV7-2 combines with J gene TRBJ2-1; D unclear. The germline CDR1 and CDR2 sequences are SGHTA and FQGNSA. CDR3 size: 12 residues.

The J gene is TRBJ1-5, the V gene TRBV6-6; unclear D gene. The CDR3 contains 15 residues. CDR1 is MNHNY, CDR2 SVGAGI, per germline (reference sequence). V lost 2 bases and J 3 bases, leaving 11 bases between the germline ends. The CDR3 DNA sequence: TGTGCCAGCAGTTACCGAGACCGGAACAATCAGCCCCAGCATTTT. Residues: CASSYRDRNNQPQHF.

This clonotype was observed many times. The chain combines TRBV4-3 with TRBJ2-6; D is perhaps TRBD2 (5 bases). The CDR3 extends over 15 amino acids. Germline assignment: CDR1 LGHNA and CDR2 YSLEER. The V end lost 4 bases, the J end lost 0 bases, and 7 bases lay between the germline ends. The CDR3 DNA follows: TGCGCCAGCAGCCCCGGGATCTCTGGGGCCAACGTCCTGACTTTC. Translation: CASSPGISGANVLTF.

The chain couples TRBV28 to TRBJ2-2; D is undetermined. CDR1 is MDHEN, CDR2 SYDVKM, per germline. This CDR3 is built from 15 residues. Trimming removed 5 bases at V and 2 bases at J, with 12 bases between. The CDR3 sequence is CASSPRAVNTGELFF. The CDR3 coding sequence is TGTGCCAGCAGTCCCCGGGCAGTAAACACCGGGGAGCTGTTTTTT.

This clonotype was picked up a small number of times. The gene calls are TRBV19 and TRBJ1-2; TRBD1 is a possible D gene (5 bases). Trimming stripped 3 bases from V and 8 bases from J, with 13 bases between. Germline CDR1 reads LNHDA; CDR2 reads SQIVND (reference sequence). This CDR3 has 13 residues. CDR3 bases: TGTGCCAGTAGTATTTTCACCGGGGACGGCTACACCTTC. Amino acid sequence: CASSIFTGDGYTF.

This clonotype was observed many times. The rearrangement links TRBV3-1 to TRBJ2-6, with D tentatively TRBD1 or TRBD2 (6 bases each). The length of the CDR3 is 16 residues. V was shortened by 0 bases and J by 2 bases, with 8 bases between the two germline ends. Germline V gene data show CDR1 as LGHDT and CDR2 as YNNKEL (reference sequence). The CDR3 nucleotides are TGTGCCAGCAGCCAAGATAGGGGGGCTGGGGCCAACGTCCTGACTTTC. Amino acid sequence: CASSQDRGAGANVLTF. The full variable domain, its missing parts supplied by reference TRBV3-1 and TRBJ2-6, is DTAVSQTPKYLVTQMGNDKSIKCEQNLGHDTMYWYKQDSKKFLKIMFSYNNKELIINETVPNRFSPKSPDKAHLNLHINSLELGDSAVYFCASSQDRGAGANVLTFGAGSRLTVL.

This clonotype was found a few times. V is TRBV4-2 and J is TRBJ2-3; 11 positions match TRBD2. The CDR3 is made up of 17 amino acids. The germline V gene has CDR1 LGHNA and CDR2 YNFKEQ. Trimming cost V 0 bases and J 7 bases; bases outside gene matches: 9. In nucleotides, the CDR3 is TGTGCCAGCAGCCAAGAAGGGGGACTAGCGGCTATGCATACGCAGTATTTT. Encoded protein: CASSQEGGLAAMHTQYF.

On this clonotype itself: Possible read error: a much larger clone is one base away. The rearrangement uses TRBV6-2 or TRBV6-3 and TRBJ1-5; D call uncertain. The germline V gene encodes CDR1 MNHEY and CDR2 SVGEGT. The CDR3 runs 16 residues. The CDR3 DNA reads as TGTGCCATCAGTTCGGACCGTTCGAGGGGCAATCAGCCCCAGCATTTT. Its translation: CAISSDRSRGNQPQHF.

As to this clonotype: The junction and the germline gene differ at one end; a read error may be behind it. This chain joins TRBV5-3 and TRBJ2-2, with D uncertain. TRBV5-3 is an ORF; its function is uncertain. The CDR3 consists of 15 residues. The CDR3 bases are TGTGCCAGCAGCTTGGTCCCAGAGAGGACCGGGGAGCTGTTTTTT. Its translation is CASSLVPERTGELFF.

This clonotype was seen many times. The gene calls are TRBV20-1 and TRBJ2-3, with TRBD2 identical over 10 bases. The CDR3 has 16 residues. Germline CDR1 reads DFQATT; CDR2 reads SNEGSKA (reference sequence). V dropped 5 bases and J dropped 2; count of bases not matched to a gene: 10. DNA for the CDR3: TGCAGTGCTCGACCCGGGACTAGCGAGATCACAGATACGCAGTATTTT. This gives the protein CSARPGTSEITDTQYF.

This clonotype has more than one count but fewer than ten. The chain uses TRBV7-6 and TRBJ2-5; no definite D call. Trimming shortened V by 3 bases and J by 3 bases, and 17 bases separated the two germline ends. Germline CDR1 SGHVS, CDR2 FNYEAQ. This CDR3 comprises 16 residues. The chain's CDR3 is CASSLGGRQLKETQYF. DNA of the CDR3: TGTGCCAGCAGCTTGGGTGGACGTCAGTTAAAAGAGACCCAGTACTTC.

This clonotype came up many times. The V and J genes are TRBV5-1 and TRBJ2-3, with D unresolved. The CDR3 loop spans 17 amino acids. In germline, CDR1 is SGHRS, CDR2 YFSETQ. With 4 bases removed from V and 3 bases from J, the gap between germline ends came to 21 bases. The CDR3 loop is CASSQSGGSFLTDTQYF. DNA of the CDR3: TGCGCCAGCAGCCAGAGTGGTGGATCCTTCCTAACAGATACGCAGTATTTT. Full variable domain (rest looked up from reference TRBV5-1 and TRBJ2-3): KAGVTQTPRYLIKTRGQQVTLSCSPISGHRSVSWYQQTPGQGLQFLFEYFSETQRNKGNFPGRFSGRQFSNSRSEMNVSTLELGDSALYLCASSQSGGSFLTDTQYFGPGTRLTVL.

This clonotype has just a few counts. J is TRBJ2-3 and V is TRBV4-3; D uncertain. CDR3 length equals 15 residues. V was shortened by 0 bases and J by 1 base, with 8 bases between the two germline ends. Germline V gene data show CDR1 as LGHNA and CDR2 as YSLEER. In DNA form, the CDR3 reads TGCGCCAGCAGCCAAGATATCAGCCGCACAGATACGCAGTATTTT. Its protein product is CASSQDISRTDTQYF.

The chain couples TRBV6-5 to TRBJ2-7; D could derive from TRBD1 or TRBD2 (5 bases each). Germline assignment: CDR1 MNHEY and CDR2 SVGAGI. The CDR3 is 16 amino acids. V was shortened by 4 bases and J by 0 bases, with 16 bases between the two germline ends. CDR3 region: CASSSTPNGASYEQYF. CDR3 sequence (DNA): TGTGCCAGCAGTTCAACCCCAAACGGGGCCTCCTACGAGCAGTACTTC.

This clonotype occurred a few times. The chain carries TRBV12-3 or TRBV12-4 and TRBJ2-5; 7 bases match TRBD2. The CDR3 is 15 residues long. Trimming removed 3 bases from V and 1 base from J; junction bases left unmatched: 5. CDR3 loop: CASSFSGTLQETQYF. CDR3 DNA sequence: TGTGCCAGCAGTTTCAGCGGGACCCTCCAAGAGACCCAGTACTTC.

The chain joins TRBV12-3 or TRBV12-4 to TRBJ2-3, with 8 bases matching TRBD2. The CDR3 runs 15 residues. V shed 5 bases, J shed 3 bases, and the junction held 7 bases outside the gene matches. CDR3 loop: CASSLPGLVTDTQYF. In DNA form, the CDR3 reads TGTGCCAGCAGTCTGCCGGGACTAGTGACAGATACGCAGTATTTT.

This clonotype appeared many times. The V and J genes are TRBV27 and TRBJ1-5, with 7 bases identical to TRBD1. This CDR3 is built from 13 residues. V was pared by 10 bases and J by 0 bases, with 3 bases of the junction left unmatched. The germline CDR1 and CDR2 sequences are MNHEY and SMNVEV (reference sequence). The CDR3 coding sequence is TGTGCCACCGGGACAGCTAGCAATCAGCCCCAGCATTTT. It yields the protein CATGTASNQPQHF.

J is TRBJ1-2 and V is TRBV30, with unresolved D. Germline values: CDR1 GTSNPN, CDR2 SVGIG (reference sequence). Between the trimmed V and J ends, which lost 0 bases and 3 bases, there was a span of 8 bases. The CDR3 contains 13 residues. The CDR3 is CAWSVSDYYGYTF. CDR3 DNA sequence: TGTGCCTGGAGTGTAAGTGATTACTATGGCTACACCTTC.

Notes on this clonotype: The CDR3 ends on some other residue instead of the conserved phenylalanine or tryptophan, so this is likely a read error. The J gene is TRBJ2-2, the V gene TRBV30; TRBD1 aligns across 8 bases. The CDR3 is made up of 15 amino acids. Per the germline V gene, CDR1 is GTSNPN and CDR2 is SVGIG (reference sequence). V dropped 5 bases and J dropped 1; count of bases not matched to a gene: 6. CDR3 coding DNA: TGTGCCTGGGGTACCGGGACAGGGAACACCGGGGAGCTGTTTTAT. It codes for CAWGTGTGNTGELFY.

With respect to this clonotype: A read error may produce the germline difference seen at one junction end. The chain combines TRBV5-5 with TRBJ2-1; D gene uncertain. The CDR3 contains 15 residues. Germline V gene data show CDR1 as SGHKS and CDR2 as YYEKEE (reference sequence). The DNA of the CDR3 is TGTGCCAGCAGCTACTCTCGACCCTCCCACAATGAGCAGCTCTTC. It translates to CASSYSRPSHNEQLF.

The table lists this clonotype with a few counts. The V and J genes are TRBV5-1 and TRBJ1-1; D remains ambiguous. The V and J ends lost 0 bases and 7 bases respectively, with 10 bases between them. Germline loops: CDR1 SGHRS, CDR2 YFSETQ. The CDR3 has 13 amino acids. CDR3 sequence reads: CASSLEVLDEAFF. As DNA, the CDR3 is TGCGCCAGCAGCTTGGAAGTTTTGGATGAAGCTTTCTTT. Full variable domain (outside the CDR3, taken from reference TRBV5-1 and TRBJ1-1): KAGVTQTPRYLIKTRGQQVTLSCSPISGHRSVSWYQQTPGQGLQFLFEYFSETQRNKGNFPGRFSGRQFSNSRSEMNVSTLELGDSALYLCASSLEVLDEAFFGQGTRLTVV.

The chain recombines TRBV20-1 with TRBJ2-1; D is uncertain. This CDR3 contains 16 residues. The V end lost 2 bases, the J end lost 1 base, and 15 bases lay between the germline ends. CDR1 is DFQATT and CDR2 is SNEGSKA in the germline V gene (reference sequence). CDR3 sequence: CSARSGFVSSYNEQFF. The CDR3 DNA reads TGCAGTGCTAGATCCGGTTTCGTATCGTCCTACAATGAGCAGTTCTTC.

The chain is built from TRBV6-2 or TRBV6-3 and TRBJ2-3; 9 bases are shared with TRBD2. V dropped 2 bases and J dropped 6; count of bases not matched to a gene: 15. CDR1 MNHEY and CDR2 SVGEGT come from the germline V gene. The CDR3 runs 18 residues. CDR3 bases: TGTGCCAGCAGTTACGCGGACTATGCGGGAGCGGGGGGTGATACGCAGTATTTT. Its translation: CASSYADYAGAGGDTQYF.

The table lists this clonotype with many counts. The germline gene is not matched at one end of the junction; a read error may be the cause. The chain is built from TRBV13 and TRBJ1-1, with D maybe TRBD1 (5 bases). Germline CDR1 PRHDT, CDR2 FYEKMQ (reference sequence). The CDR3 contains 13 residues. CDR3 sequence reads: CASSLGDNTEAFF. In DNA, the CDR3 is TGCGCCAGCAGCTTAGGGGATAACACTGAAGCTTTCTTT. Full variable domain (outside the CDR3, taken from reference TRBV13 and TRBJ1-1): AAGVIQSPRHLIKEKRETATLKCYPIPRHDTVYWYQQGPGQDPQFLISFYEKMQSDKGSIPDRFSAQQFSDYHSELNMSSLELGDSALYFCASSLGDNTEAFFGQGTRLTVV.